This section outlines one T cell receptor beta chain sequence together with its context. Clones were sequenced by immunoSEQ multiplex PCR, and TCRdb holds only the in-frame ones, with some missing. The data hold about 1.1 million clones, with 78% observed a single time. Germline V CDR1 and CDR2: MNHNS, SASEGT. The CDR3 contains 17 residues. Trimming cost V 2 bases and J 0 bases, with 11 bases left between them. The data were taken from a study of shared clonotypes between healthy human individuals. The origin of this receptor is a man younger than 35 in good health. Some clones in this sample may be carry-over from other donors' samples. The sample taken for sequencing was memory CD4+ T cells from PBMCs. Noted subset: CD45RA-negative fraction. The rearrangement uses TRBV6-1 and TRBJ1-6; D is perhaps TRBD1 (5 bases). The CDR3 here is CASSERPGSSYNSPLHF. In nucleotides, the CDR3 is TGTGCCAGCAGTGAACGCCCAGGGAGCTCCTATAATTCACCCCTCCACTTT.